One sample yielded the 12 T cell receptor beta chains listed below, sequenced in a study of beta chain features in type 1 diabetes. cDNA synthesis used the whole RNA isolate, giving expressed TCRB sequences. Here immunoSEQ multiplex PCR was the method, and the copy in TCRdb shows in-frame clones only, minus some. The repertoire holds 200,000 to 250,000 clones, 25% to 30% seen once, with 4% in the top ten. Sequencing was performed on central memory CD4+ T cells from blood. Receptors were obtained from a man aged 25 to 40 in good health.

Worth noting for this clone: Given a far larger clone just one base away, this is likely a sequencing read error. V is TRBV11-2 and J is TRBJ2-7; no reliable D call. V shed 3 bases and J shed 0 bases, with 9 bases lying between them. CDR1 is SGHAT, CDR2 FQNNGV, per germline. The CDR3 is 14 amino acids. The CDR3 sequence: CASSLRFLSYEQYF. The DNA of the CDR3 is TGTGCCAGCAGCTTGCGGTTCCTCTCCTACGAGCAGTACTTC.

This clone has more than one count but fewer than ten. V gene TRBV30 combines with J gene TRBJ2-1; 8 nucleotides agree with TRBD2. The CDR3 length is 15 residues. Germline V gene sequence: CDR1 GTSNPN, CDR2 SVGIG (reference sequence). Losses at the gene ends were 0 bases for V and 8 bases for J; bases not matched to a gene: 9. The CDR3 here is CAWSVSITSGYEQFF. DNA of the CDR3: TGTGCCTGGAGTGTCTCTATAACTAGCGGCTATGAGCAGTTCTTC.

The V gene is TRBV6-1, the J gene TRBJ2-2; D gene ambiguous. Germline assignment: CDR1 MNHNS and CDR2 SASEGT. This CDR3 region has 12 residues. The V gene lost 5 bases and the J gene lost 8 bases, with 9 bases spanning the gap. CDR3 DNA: TGTGCCAGCAGTTTCGCACCGGGGGAGCTGTTTTTT. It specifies CASSFAPGELFF.

DNA of the CDR3: TGTGCCAGCAGCTCCACAGGCTCTGGAAACACCATATATTTT. Translated, it gives CASSSTGSGNTIYF. V and J are TRBV5-6 and TRBJ1-3; D might be TRBD1 (5 bases). This CDR3 is built from 14 residues. CDR1 SGHDT and CDR2 YYEEEE come from the germline V gene. The ends were cut back, 3 bases at V and 0 bases at J, with 7 bases in the middle.

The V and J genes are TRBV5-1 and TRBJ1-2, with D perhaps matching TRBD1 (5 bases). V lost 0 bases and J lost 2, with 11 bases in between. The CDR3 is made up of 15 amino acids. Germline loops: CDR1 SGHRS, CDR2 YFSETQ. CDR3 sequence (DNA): TGCGCCAGCAGCTTGGATTCAGGGAACAACTATGGCTACACCTTC. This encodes CASSLDSGNNYGYTF.

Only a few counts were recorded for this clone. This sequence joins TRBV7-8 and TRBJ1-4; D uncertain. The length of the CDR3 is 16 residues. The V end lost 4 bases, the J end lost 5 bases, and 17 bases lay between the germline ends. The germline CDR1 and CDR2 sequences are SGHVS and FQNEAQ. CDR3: CASSSTTGGRNEKLFF. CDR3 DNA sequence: TGTGCCAGCAGCTCGACGACTGGTGGGAGGAATGAAAAACTGTTTTTT.

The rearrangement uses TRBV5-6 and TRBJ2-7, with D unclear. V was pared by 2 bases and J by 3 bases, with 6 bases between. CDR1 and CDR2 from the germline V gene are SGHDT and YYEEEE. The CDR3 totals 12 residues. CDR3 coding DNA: TGTGCCAGCAGCTTCGCGCTCTACGAGCAGTACTTC. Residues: CASSFALYEQYF.

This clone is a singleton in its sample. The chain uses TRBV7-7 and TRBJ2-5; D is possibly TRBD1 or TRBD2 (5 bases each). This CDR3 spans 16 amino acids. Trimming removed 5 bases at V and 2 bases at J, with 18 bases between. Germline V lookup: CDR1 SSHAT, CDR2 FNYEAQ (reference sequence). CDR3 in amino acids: CASSPTLEGRQETQYF. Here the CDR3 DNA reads TGTGCCAGCAGCCCTACCCTAGAGGGGCGACAAGAGACCCAGTACTTC.

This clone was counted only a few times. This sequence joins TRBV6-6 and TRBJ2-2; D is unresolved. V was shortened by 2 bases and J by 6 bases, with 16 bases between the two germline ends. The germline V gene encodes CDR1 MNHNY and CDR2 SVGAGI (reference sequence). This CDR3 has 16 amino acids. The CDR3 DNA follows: TGTGCCAGCAGTTACCGGGCCCCGAAGAATGCCGGGGAGCTGTTTTTT. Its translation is CASSYRAPKNAGELFF.

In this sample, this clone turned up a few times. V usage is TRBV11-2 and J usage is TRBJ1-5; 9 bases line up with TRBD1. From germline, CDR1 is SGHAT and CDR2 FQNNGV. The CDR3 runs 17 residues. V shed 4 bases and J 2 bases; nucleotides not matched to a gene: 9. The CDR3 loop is CASSSGTGSNGNQPQHF. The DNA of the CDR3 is TGTGCCAGCAGCTCCGGGACAGGGAGTAACGGCAATCAGCCCCAGCATTTT.

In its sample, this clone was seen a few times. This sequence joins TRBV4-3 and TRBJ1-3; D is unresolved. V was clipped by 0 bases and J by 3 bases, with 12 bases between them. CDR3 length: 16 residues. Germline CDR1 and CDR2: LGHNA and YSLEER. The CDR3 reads CASSQDLVQFGNTIYF. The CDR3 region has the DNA TGCGCCAGCAGCCAAGATCTTGTACAGTTTGGAAACACCATATATTTT.

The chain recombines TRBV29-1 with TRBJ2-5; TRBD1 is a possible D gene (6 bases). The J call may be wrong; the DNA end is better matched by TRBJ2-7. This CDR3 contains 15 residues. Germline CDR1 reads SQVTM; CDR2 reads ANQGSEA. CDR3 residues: CSVTLGQIRSYEQYF. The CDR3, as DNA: TGCAGCGTCACCCTCGGACAGATCCGATCCTACGAGCAGTACTTC.